This paragraph covers one T cell receptor (beta chain) sequence. The data originate from a study of T cells after yellow fever vaccination. CDR1 is MNHEY and CDR2 is SMNVEV in the germline V gene (reference sequence). The CDR3 spans 16 residues. Trimming pared 7 bases from V and 2 bases from J, leaving 21 bases between. TCRdb fed the 5' RACE reads into MiXCR, producing one record per CDR3 protein. The sample records 300,000 to 400,000 distinct CDR3 sequences, roughly 6.1% being singletons. The rearrangement uses TRBV27 and TRBJ2-7; D gene ambiguous. This clonotype originated in a man aged 25-45 years who received the YFV17D yellow fever vaccine. The sample here was PBMCs, taken 5 days after the yellow fever booster vaccination. For the CDR3, the DNA is TGTGCCAGCACTCCCTTATCCGTAACCGGCCCCTACGAGCAGTACTTC. Translation gives CASTPLSVTGPYEQYF.